Sequencing of this T cell receptor (beta chain) was carried out in a study of blood T cell repertoires in COVID-19. Background on the study: Researchers got acute and convalescent COVID-19 samples from the United States, Italy and Spain. Sources were T cells, B-cell-depleted T cells, or PBMCs; the material itself was cDNA or gDNA.

Authors' analysis steps: Estimates of nucleated cell counts were drawn from the amplification of reference gene primers. Clones were sequenced by immunoSEQ multiplex PCR, and TCRdb holds only the in-frame ones, with some missing. The V and J calls and clone size were taken over from that table, and D and trimming were inferred from the DNA. This sample has 250,000 to 300,000 clones, with 85% to 90% found just once. J lost 6 bases, V lost 3 bases, and 8 bases had no gene match. The CDR3 has 16 residues. Germline V gives CDR1 MNHEY, CDR2 SMNVEV (reference sequence). This chain joins TRBV27 and TRBJ2-1; 10 bases align to TRBD2. The specimen sequenced was peripheral blood. The TCR comes from a woman aged 40 to 55 with acute or convalescent COVID-19. CDR3 protein: CASSFLAGGRGNEQFF. The CDR3 DNA reads TGTGCCAGCAGTTTTTTAGCGGGGGGCCGCGGCAATGAGCAGTTCTTC.